The 7 T cell receptor beta chains below were found in one sample sequenced in a study of blood T cell repertoires in COVID-19. Clones were sequenced by immunoSEQ multiplex PCR, and TCRdb holds only the in-frame ones, with some missing. The data contain some 43,000 clones, more than 80% of them singletons. Sequencing was carried out using peripheral blood. These receptors all stem from a man in his fifties with active or convalescent COVID-19.

The chain links TRBV25-1 to TRBJ1-6, with 7 positions matching TRBD1. Trimming took 3 bases from V and 7 from J; bases not matched to a gene: 3. CDR3 length: 14 amino acids. Germline V gene lookup returns CDR1 MGHDK and CDR2 SYGVNS. This CDR3 reads CASSDWDRNSPLHF. CDR3 bases: TGTGCCAGCAGTGATTGGGACAGAAATTCACCCCTCCACTTT.

The genes are TRBV12-5 and TRBJ1-2, with TRBD1 matching 9 bases. Germline V gene data show CDR1 as LGHNT and CDR2 as FRNRAP. This CDR3 is 15 amino acids long. Germline trimming cut 7 bases from V and 4 bases from J; bases unmatched to any gene: 10. The CDR3 nucleotides are TGTGCTAGTGCCCCAGACAGGGGGGTTGGCTATGGCTACACCTTC. Its translation: CASAPDRGVGYGYTF.

This clone was detected a few times. CDR3 DNA sequence: TGTGCCAGCAGCGTAGGCCCTAGGAATTCACCCCTCCACTTT. Protein product: CASSVGPRNSPLHF. The chain carries TRBV9 and TRBJ1-6; the D is unclear. V was shortened by 0 bases and J by 7 bases, with 8 bases between the two germline ends. Germline V gene data show CDR1 as SGDLS and CDR2 as YYNGEE. The CDR3 is made up of 14 amino acids.

The J gene is TRBJ2-2, the V gene TRBV30; 8 nucleotides match TRBD1. The CDR3 is 12 residues long. V shed 8 bases, J shed 7 bases, and the junction held 6 bases outside the gene matches. Germline V gives CDR1 GTSNPN, CDR2 SVGIG (reference sequence). The CDR3 DNA sequence: TGTGCCCGAGACAGGGGTGGCGGGGAGCTGTTTTTT. Translation: CARDRGGGELFF.

The rearrangement uses TRBV11-2 and TRBJ2-7; TRBD1 aligns across 7 bases. This CDR3 has 16 amino acids. Germline V lookup: CDR1 SGHAT, CDR2 FQNNGV. V lost 3 bases, J lost 2 bases, and 10 bases stayed unmatched. The CDR3 protein is CASSFPRGQRAYEQYF. The CDR3 coding sequence is TGTGCCAGCAGCTTCCCCAGGGGACAGCGAGCCTACGAGCAGTACTTC.

The chain has TRBV7-8 and TRBJ1-1, with TRBD1 identical over 7 bases. Unmatched junction bases numbered 6, after V lost 5 bases and J lost 6 bases. The germline V gene has CDR1 SGHVS and CDR2 FQNEAQ. This CDR3 is 13 amino acids long. The DNA of the CDR3 is TGTGCCAGCAGCAAGACAGGGTTGGCTGAAGCTTTCTTT. It specifies CASSKTGLAEAFF.

The rearrangement links TRBV11-2 to TRBJ1-6; D uncertain. Deletions cut 5 bases from V and 0 bases from J, with 14 bases between. The germline V gene encodes CDR1 SGHAT and CDR2 FQNNGV. The CDR3 runs to 17 residues. CDR3 sequence (DNA): TGTGCCAGCAGCCCTTACCTGAGAACCTCCTATAATTCACCCCTCCACTTT. Its protein is CASSPYLRTSYNSPLHF.